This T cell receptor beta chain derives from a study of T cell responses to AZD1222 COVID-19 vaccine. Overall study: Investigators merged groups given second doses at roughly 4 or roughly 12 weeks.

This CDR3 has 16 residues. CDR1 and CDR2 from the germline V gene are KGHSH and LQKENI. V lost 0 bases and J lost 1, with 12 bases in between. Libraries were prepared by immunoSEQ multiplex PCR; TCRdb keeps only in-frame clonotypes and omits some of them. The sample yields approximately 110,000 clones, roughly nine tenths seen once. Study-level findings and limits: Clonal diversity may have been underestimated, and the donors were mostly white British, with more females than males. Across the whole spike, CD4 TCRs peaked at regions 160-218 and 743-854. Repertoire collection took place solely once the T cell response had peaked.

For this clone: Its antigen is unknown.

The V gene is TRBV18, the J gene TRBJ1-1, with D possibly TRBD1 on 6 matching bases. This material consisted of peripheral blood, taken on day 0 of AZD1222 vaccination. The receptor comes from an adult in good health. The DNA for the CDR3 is TGTGCCAGCTCACCACCTAACAGGGAATCGAACACTGAAGCTTTCTTT. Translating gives CASSPPNRESNTEAFF.